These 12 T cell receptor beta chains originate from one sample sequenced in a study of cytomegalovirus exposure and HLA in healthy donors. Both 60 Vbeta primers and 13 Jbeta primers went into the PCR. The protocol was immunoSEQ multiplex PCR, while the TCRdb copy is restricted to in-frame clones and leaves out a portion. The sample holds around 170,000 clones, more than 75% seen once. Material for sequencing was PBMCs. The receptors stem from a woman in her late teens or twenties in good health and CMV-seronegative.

CDR3 in DNA: TGTGCCAGCAGACCTGCCTCAGAAGATGAAAAACTGTTTTTT. Its translation is CASRPASEDEKLFF. V usage is TRBV6-1 and J usage is TRBJ1-4; D unclear. This CDR3 spans 14 amino acids. The germline V gene encodes CDR1 MNHNS and CDR2 SASEGT. V shed 6 bases and J shed 6 bases, with 14 bases lying between them.

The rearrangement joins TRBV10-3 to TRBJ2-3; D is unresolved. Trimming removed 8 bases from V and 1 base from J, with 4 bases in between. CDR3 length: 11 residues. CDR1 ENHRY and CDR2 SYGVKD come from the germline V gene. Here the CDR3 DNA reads TGTGCCATCGCAGGCACAGATACGCAGTATTTT. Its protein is CAIAGTDTQYF.

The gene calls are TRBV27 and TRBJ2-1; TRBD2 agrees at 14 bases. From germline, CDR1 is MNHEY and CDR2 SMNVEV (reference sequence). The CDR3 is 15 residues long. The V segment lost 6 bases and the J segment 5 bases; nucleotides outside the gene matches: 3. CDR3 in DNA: TGTGCCAGCAGGACTAGCGGGAGGGCCGACAATGAGCAGTTCTTC. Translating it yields CASRTSGRADNEQFF.

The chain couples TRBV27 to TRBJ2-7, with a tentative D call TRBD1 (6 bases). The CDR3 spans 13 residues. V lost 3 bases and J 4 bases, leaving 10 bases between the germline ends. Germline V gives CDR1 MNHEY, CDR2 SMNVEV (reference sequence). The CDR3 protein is CASSFYREYEQYF. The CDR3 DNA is TGTGCCAGCAGTTTCTACAGGGAGTACGAGCAGTACTTC.

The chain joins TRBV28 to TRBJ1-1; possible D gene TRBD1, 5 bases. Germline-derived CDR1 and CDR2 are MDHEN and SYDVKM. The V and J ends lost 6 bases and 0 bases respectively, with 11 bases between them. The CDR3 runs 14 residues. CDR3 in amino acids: CASRATAMNTEAFF. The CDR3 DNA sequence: TGTGCCAGCAGAGCGACAGCCATGAACACTGAAGCTTTCTTT.

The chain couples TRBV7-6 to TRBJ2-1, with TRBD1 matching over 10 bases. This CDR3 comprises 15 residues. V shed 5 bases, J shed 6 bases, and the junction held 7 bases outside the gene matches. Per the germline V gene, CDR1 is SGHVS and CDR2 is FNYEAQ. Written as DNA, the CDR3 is TGTGCCAGCAGCAACCGGGACAGGGGTTTCAATGAGCAGTTCTTC. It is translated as CASSNRDRGFNEQFF.

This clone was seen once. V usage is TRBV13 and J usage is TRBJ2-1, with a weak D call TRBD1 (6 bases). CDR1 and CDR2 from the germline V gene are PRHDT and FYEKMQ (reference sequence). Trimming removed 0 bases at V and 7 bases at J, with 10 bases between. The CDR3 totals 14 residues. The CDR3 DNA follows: TGTGCCAGCAGCTTAGGGCAGGGGCCGAATGAGCAGTTCTTC. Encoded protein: CASSLGQGPNEQFF. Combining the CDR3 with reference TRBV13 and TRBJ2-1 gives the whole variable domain AAGVIQSPRHLIKEKRETATLKCYPIPRHDTVYWYQQGPGQDPQFLISFYEKMQSDKGSIPDRFSAQQFSDYHSELNMSSLELGDSALYFCASSLGQGPNEQFFGPGTRLTVL.

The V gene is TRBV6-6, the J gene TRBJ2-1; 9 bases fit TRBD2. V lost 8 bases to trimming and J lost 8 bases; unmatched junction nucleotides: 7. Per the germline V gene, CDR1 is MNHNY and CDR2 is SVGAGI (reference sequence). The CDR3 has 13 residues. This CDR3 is CASRFSGSDEQFF. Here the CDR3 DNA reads TGTGCCAGCCGGTTTAGCGGGAGCGATGAGCAGTTCTTC.

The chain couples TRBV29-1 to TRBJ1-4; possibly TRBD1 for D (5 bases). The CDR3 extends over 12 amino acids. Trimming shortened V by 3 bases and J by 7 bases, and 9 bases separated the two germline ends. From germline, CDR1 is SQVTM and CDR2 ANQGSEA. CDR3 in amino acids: CSVETDREKLFF. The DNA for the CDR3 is TGCAGCGTTGAGACAGATCGTGAAAAACTGTTTTTT.

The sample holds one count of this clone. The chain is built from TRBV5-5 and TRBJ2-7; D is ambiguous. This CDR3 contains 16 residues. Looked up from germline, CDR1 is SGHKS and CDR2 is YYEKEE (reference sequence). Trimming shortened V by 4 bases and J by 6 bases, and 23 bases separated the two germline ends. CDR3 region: CASSPPRQAFVGEQYF. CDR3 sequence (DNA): TGTGCCAGCAGCCCGCCCCGCCAAGCCTTCGTTGGCGAGCAGTACTTC.

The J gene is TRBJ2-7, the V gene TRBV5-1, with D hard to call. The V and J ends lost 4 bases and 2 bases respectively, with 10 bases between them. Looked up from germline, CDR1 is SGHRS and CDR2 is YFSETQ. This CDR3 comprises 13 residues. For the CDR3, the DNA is TGCGCCAGCAGCGACGACACAACCTACGAGCAGTACTTC. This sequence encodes CASSDDTTYEQYF.

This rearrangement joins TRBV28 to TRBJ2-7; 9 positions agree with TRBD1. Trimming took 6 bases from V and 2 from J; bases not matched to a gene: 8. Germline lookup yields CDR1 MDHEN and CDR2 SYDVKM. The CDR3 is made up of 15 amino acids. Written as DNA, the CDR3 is TGTGCCAGCAGCCCAGGGACAGGGATACCCTACGAGCAGTACTTC. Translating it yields CASSPGTGIPYEQYF. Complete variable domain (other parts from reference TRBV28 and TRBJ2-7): DVKVTQSSRYLVKRTGEKVFLECVQDMDHENMFWYRQDPGLGLRLIYFSYDVKMKEKGDIPEGYSVSREKKERFSLILESASTNQTSMYLCASSPGTGIPYEQYFGPGTRLTVT.